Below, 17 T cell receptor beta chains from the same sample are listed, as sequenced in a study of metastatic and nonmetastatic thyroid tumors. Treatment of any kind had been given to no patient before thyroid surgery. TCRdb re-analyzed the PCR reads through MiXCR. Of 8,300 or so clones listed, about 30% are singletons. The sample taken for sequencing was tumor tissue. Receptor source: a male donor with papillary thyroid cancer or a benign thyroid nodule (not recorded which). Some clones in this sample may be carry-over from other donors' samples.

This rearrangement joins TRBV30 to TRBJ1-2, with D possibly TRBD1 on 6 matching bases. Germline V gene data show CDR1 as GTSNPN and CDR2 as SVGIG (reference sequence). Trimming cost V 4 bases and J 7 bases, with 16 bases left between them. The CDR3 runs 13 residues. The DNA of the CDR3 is TGTGCCTGGAAGGGCTCAGGGGTAGGTGGCTACACCTTC. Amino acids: CAWKGSGVGGYTF. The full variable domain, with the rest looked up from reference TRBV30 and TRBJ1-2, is SQTIHQWPATLVQPVGSPLSLECTVEGTSNPNLYWYRQAAGRGLQLLFYSVGIGQISSEVPQNLSASRPQDRQFILSSKKLLLSDSGFYLCAWKGSGVGGYTFGSGTRLTVV.

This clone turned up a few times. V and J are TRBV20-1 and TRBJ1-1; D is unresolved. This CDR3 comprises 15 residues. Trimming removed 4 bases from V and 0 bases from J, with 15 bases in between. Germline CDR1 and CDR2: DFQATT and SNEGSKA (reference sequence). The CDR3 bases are TGCAGTGCTACCGACCCGCTGACGGTGAACACTGAAGCTTTCTTT. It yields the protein CSATDPLTVNTEAFF.

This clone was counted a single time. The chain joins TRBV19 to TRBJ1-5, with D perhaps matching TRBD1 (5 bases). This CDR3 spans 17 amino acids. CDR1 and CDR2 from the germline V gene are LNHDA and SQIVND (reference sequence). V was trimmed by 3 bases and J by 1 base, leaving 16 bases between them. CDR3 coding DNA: TGTGCCAGTAGTATGGCCATGGGGGGGACCAGCAATCAGCCCCAGCATTTT. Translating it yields CASSMAMGGTSNQPQHF.

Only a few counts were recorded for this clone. In DNA, the CDR3 is TGCAGTGCTAGCCCAGCCTCCTACGAGCAGTACTTC. As protein: CSASPASYEQYF. This chain links TRBV20-1 with TRBJ2-7; the D is unclear. In germline, CDR1 is DFQATT, CDR2 SNEGSKA (reference sequence). The ends were cut back, 3 bases at V and 0 bases at J, with 6 bases in the middle. This CDR3 is 12 amino acids long.

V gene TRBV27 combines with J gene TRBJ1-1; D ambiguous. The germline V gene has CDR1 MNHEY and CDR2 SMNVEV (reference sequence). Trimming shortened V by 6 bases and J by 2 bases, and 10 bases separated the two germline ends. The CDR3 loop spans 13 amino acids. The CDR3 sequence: CASSLDGNTEAFF. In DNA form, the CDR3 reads TGTGCCAGCAGCCTCGATGGAAACACTGAAGCTTTCTTT.

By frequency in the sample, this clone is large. CDR3 coding DNA: TGTGCCACCAGCAGACAGGGAAAGTTGGGCTACACCTTC. This sequence encodes CATSRQGKLGYTF. V is TRBV6-1 and J is TRBJ1-2, with 7 bases fitting TRBD1. Trimming took 10 bases from V and 8 from J; bases not matched to a gene: 13. Germline CDR1 and CDR2: MNHNS and SASEGT. The CDR3 extends over 13 amino acids.

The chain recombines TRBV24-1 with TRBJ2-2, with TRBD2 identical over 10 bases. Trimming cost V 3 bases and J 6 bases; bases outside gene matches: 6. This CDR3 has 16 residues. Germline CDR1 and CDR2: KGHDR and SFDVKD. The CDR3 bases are TGTGCCACCAGTGATCCCGGGACTAGCGCTTCCGGGGAGCTGTTTTTT. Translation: CATSDPGTSASGELFF.

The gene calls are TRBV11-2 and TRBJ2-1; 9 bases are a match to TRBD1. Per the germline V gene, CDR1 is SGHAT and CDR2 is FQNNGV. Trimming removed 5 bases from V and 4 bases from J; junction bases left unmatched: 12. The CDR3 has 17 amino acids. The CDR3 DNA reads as TGTGCCAGCAGCCAATTATCCTCCGGGACAGGGTACAATGAGCAGTTCTTC. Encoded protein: CASSQLSSGTGYNEQFF.

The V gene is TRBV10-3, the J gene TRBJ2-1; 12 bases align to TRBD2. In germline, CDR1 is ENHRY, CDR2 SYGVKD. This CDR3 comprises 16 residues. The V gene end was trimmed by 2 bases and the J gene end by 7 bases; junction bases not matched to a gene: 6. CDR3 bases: TGTGCCATCAGTGAGGGAACTAGCGGGGGGAAAAATGAGCAGTTCTTC. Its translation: CAISEGTSGGKNEQFF.

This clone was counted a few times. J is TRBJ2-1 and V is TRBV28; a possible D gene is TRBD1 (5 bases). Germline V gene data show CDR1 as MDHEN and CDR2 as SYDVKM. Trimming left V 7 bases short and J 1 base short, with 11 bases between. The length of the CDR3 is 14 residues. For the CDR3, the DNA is TGTGCCAGCACCCAGGGTTATTCCTACAATGAGCAGTTCTTC. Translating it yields CASTQGYSYNEQFF.

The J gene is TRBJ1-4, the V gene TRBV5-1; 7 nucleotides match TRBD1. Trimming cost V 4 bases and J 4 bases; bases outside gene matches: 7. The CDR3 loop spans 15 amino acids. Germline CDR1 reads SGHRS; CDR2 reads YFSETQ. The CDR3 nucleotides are TGCGCCAGCAGCATTGGACAGGTCCTTAATGAAAAACTGTTTTTT. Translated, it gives CASSIGQVLNEKLFF.

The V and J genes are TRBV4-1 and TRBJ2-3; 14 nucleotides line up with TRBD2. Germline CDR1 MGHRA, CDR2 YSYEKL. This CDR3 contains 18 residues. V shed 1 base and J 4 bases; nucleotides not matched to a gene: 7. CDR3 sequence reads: CASSQGRLAGGNADTQYF. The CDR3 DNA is TGCGCCAGCAGCCAAGGAAGACTAGCGGGAGGGAATGCAGATACGCAGTATTTT.

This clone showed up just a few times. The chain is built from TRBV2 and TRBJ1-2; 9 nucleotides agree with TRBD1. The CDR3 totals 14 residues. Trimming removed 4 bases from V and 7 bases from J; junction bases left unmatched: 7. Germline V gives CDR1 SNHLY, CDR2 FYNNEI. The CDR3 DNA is TGTGCCAGCAGTGTGGGACAGGGATTGAGTGGCTACACCTTC. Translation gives CASSVGQGLSGYTF.

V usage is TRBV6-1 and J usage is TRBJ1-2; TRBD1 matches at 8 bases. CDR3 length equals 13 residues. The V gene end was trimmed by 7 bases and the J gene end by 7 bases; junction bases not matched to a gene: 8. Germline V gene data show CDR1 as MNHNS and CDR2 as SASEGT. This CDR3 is CASISGQGAGYTF. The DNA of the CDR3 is TGTGCCAGCATATCCGGACAGGGCGCTGGCTACACCTTC.

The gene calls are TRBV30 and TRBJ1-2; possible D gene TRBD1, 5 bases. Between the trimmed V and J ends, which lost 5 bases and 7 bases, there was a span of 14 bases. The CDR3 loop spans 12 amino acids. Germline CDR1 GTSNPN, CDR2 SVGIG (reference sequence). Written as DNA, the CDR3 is TGTGCCTGGGGGCCCTTCGGGGCTGGCTACACCTTC. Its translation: CAWGPFGAGYTF.

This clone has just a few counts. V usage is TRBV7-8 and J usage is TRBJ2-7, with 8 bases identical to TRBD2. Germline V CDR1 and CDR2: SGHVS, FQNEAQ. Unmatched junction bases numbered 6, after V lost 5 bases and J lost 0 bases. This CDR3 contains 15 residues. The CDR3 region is CASSAMAGGSYEQYF. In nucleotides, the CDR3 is TGTGCCAGCAGCGCGATGGCGGGAGGCTCCTACGAGCAGTACTTC.

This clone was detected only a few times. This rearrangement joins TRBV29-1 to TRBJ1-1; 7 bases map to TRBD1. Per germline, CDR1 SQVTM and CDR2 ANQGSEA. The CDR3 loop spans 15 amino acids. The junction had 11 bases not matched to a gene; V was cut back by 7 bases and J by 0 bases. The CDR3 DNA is TGCAGCGACTTATCCTCAGGGGGGATGAACACTGAAGCTTTCTTT. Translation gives CSDLSSGGMNTEAFF.